These 27 T cell receptor beta chains were all obtained from the same sample, sequenced in a study of T cells in women clearing cervical HPV infection. Assay used: immunoSEQ multiplex PCR; TCRdb lists only in-frame clones, some missing. Here the sample table reports some 20,000 clones. Sequenced input: blood buffy coat. Receptors originate from a woman aged 18 to 75 with a cervical HPV16 infection that either progressed to CIN3+ or cleared (not recorded which).

Comments on this clone: Read coverage stops 3 residues before the CDR3 terminus; the germline J gene supplies the remainder. The chain joins TRBV6-4 to TRBJ2-7; D is unresolved. Germline CDR1 is MRHNA and CDR2 is SNTAGT. CDR3 size: 16 residues. V was shortened by 1 base and J by 5 bases, with 18 bases between the two germline ends. The part of the CDR3 DNA that was read is TGTGCCAGCAGTGACTTTTCGCAGGATCCCGCCCACGAG. It codes for CASSDFSQDPAHE. The CDR3 in full is CASSDFSQDPAHEQYF.

Of note for this clone: The observed sequence ends 3 residues before the CDR3 terminus, with the missing tail filled in from the germline J gene. The rearrangement links TRBV11-2 to TRBJ2-3; perhaps TRBD1 as D (6 bases). There are 14 residues in the CDR3. Germline values: CDR1 SGHAT, CDR2 FQNNGV. Trimming cost V 6 bases and J 3 bases, with 13 bases left between them. Partial CDR3 DNA: TGTGCCAGCAGTGTCGACCAGGGGACAGATACG. Its protein is CASSVDQGTDT. In full, the CDR3 is CASSVDQGTDTQYF.

Of note for this clone: The read terminates 3 residues before the CDR3 end, so the remaining end is supplied by the germline J gene. J is TRBJ1-2 and V is TRBV30, with 12 positions matching TRBD1. CDR3 length equals 15 residues. CDR1 and CDR2 from the germline V gene are GTSNPN and SVGIG (reference sequence). V was pared by 3 bases and J by 7 bases, with 9 bases of the junction left unmatched. The CDR3 bases that were read are TGTGCCTGGAGGTCCCGGGACAGGGGGCTTGCTGGC. Protein product: CAWRSRDRGLAG. The whole CDR3 region reads CAWRSRDRGLAGYTF.

Turning to this clone: The read ends 3 residues early relative to the CDR3; the germline J gene fills the gap. V is TRBV7-8 and J is TRBJ1-1; TRBD1 is a possible D gene (6 bases). This CDR3 contains 15 residues. The V and J ends lost 4 bases and 0 bases respectively, with 12 bases between them. Germline loops: CDR1 SGHVS, CDR2 FQNEAQ. The part of the CDR3 DNA that was read is TGTGCCAGCAGCTCCCAAGGACAGCTGAACACTGAA. Amino acids: CASSSQGQLNTE. The full CDR3 protein reads CASSSQGQLNTEAFF.

A note on this clone: With the read ending 3 residues before the CDR3 end, the germline J gene is used to fill in that end. J is TRBJ1-2 and V is TRBV5-5; TRBD1 aligns across 9 bases. Trimming took 5 bases from V and 3 from J; bases not matched to a gene: 8. CDR3 length: 15 amino acids. Germline CDR1 and CDR2: SGHKS and YYEKEE (reference sequence). This CDR3 reads CASSKRTGEDYGYTF. CDR3 bases read: TGTGCCAGCAGTAAGCGGACAGGGGAGGACTATGGC. The whole variable domain, remainder taken from reference TRBV5-5 and TRBJ1-2, is DAGVTQSPTHLIKTRGQQVTLRCSPISGHKSVSWYQQVLGQGPQFIFQYYEKEERGRGNFPDRFSARQFPNYSSELNVNALLLGDSALYLCASSKRTGEDYGYTFGSGTRLTVV.

On this clone itself: The read falls 3 residues short of the CDR3 end, and the missing part is taken from the germline J gene. V usage is TRBV7-2 and J usage is TRBJ1-2; 10 nucleotides agree with TRBD1. The germline V gene encodes CDR1 SGHTA and CDR2 FQGNSA. The CDR3 consists of 15 residues. V lost 4 bases and J lost 0; bases outside the gene matches: 2. Incomplete CDR3 DNA: TGTGCCAGCAGCTACGGACAGGGGGCTAACTATGGC. Amino acid sequence: CASSYGQGANYG. The whole CDR3 sequence reads CASSYGQGANYGYTF.

In regard to this clone: At one end, the junction sequence differs from germline, possibly due to a read error. The CDR3 extends 3 residues past the end of the read, so its final part is completed from the germline J gene. This chain connects TRBV4-2 to TRBJ1-1, with D unclear. Germline V CDR1 and CDR2: LGHNA, YNFKEQ. CDR3 length: 15 residues. This CDR3 is CASSQPHTGSTEAFF. The sequenced CDR3 bases are TGCGCCAGCAGCCAACCACATACGGGGAGCACTGAA.

To note about this clone: The read comes to an end 3 residues before the CDR3 does, leaving the germline J gene to fill in the end. The rearrangement uses TRBV30 and TRBJ1-4; tentative D call: TRBD1 (5 bases). Trimming removed 5 bases from V and 8 bases from J, with 15 bases in between. CDR1 and CDR2 (germline): GTSNPN, SVGIG (reference sequence). CDR3 length: 13 amino acids. The CDR3 sequence: CAWEQEGLEKLFF. The covered CDR3 bases are TGTGCCTGGGAACAGGAGGGCTTGGAAAAA.

On this clone itself: The read comes to an end 3 residues before the CDR3 does, leaving the germline J gene to fill in the end. The J gene is TRBJ2-5, the V gene TRBV5-1, with 8 bases matching TRBD2. V lost 5 bases, J lost 5 bases, and 11 bases stayed unmatched. The CDR3 sequence is 15 residues long. The germline V gene encodes CDR1 SGHRS and CDR2 YFSETQ. The CDR3 protein is CASRTGGGLLETQYF. The sequenced CDR3 bases are TGCGCCAGCAGGACGGGGGGGGGCCTGTTGGAGACC.

Notes on this clone: Read coverage stops 3 residues before the CDR3 terminus; the germline J gene supplies the remainder. The rearrangement uses TRBV7-6 and TRBJ2-1; 13 bases map to TRBD2. Germline assignment: CDR1 SGHVS and CDR2 FNYEAQ. Trimming took 0 bases from V and 9 from J; bases not matched to a gene: 8. The CDR3 length is 17 residues. The CDR3 spells CASSLARGLAGDVEQFF. Incomplete CDR3 DNA: TGTGCCAGCAGCTTAGCGCGCGGACTAGCGGGAGATGTTGAG.

This clone shows up as medium-sized by frequency. The read ends 3 residues shy of where the CDR3 ends; the end is completed using the germline J gene. V usage is TRBV2 and J usage is TRBJ2-1; D perhaps matches TRBD2 (7 bases). The germline V and J ends were trimmed by 4 bases and 9 bases, with 16 bases remaining between them. The V gene's germline CDR1 is SNHLY and CDR2 FYNNEI. The length of the CDR3 is 14 residues. The CDR3 DNA, read in part, is TGTGCCAGCAGTGGCCAGGGCGGGGGCAGTGAG. The encoded protein is CASSGQGGGSE. The full-length CDR3 reads as CASSGQGGGSEQFF.

Comment on this clone: The DNA ends 3 residues before the CDR3 does, and the rest of the CDR3 is filled in from the germline J gene. This chain joins TRBV29-1 and TRBJ2-4; 9 nucleotides line up with TRBD1. CDR1 and CDR2 from the germline V gene are SQVTM and ANQGSEA. The V gene end was trimmed by 6 bases and the J gene end by 5 bases; junction bases not matched to a gene: 2. The CDR3 has 12 residues. Here the CDR3 reads CSVGQGQNIQYF. Incomplete CDR3 DNA: TGCAGCGTGGGACAGGGTCAAAACATT.

A remark on this clone: The CDR3 end falls 3 residues outside the read, so it is completed with the germline J gene. The chain employs TRBV7-2 and TRBJ1-1; 7 positions agree with TRBD1. Germline V gene data show CDR1 as SGHTA and CDR2 as FQGNSA. J was trimmed by 3 bases and V by 6 bases; bases with no gene match: 4. This CDR3 comprises 13 residues. The CDR3 loop reads CASRYTGDTEAFF. Incomplete CDR3 DNA: TGTGCCAGCAGGTACACAGGGGACACTGAA. The full variable domain, rest sourced from reference TRBV7-2 and TRBJ1-1, is GAGVSQSPSNKVTEKGKDVELRCDPISGHTALYWYRQSLGQGLEFLIYFQGNSAPDKSGLPSDRFSAERTGGSVSTLTIQRTQQEDSAVYLCASRYTGDTEAFFGQGTRLTVV.

As to this clone: The read ends 3 residues shy of where the CDR3 ends; the end is completed using the germline J gene. This CDR3 is also generated by other DNA sequences in the sample. This chain uses TRBV6-1 with TRBJ2-5; D possibly corresponds to TRBD1 (5 bases). The length of the CDR3 is 15 residues. The germline V gene encodes CDR1 MNHNS and CDR2 SASEGT. V lost 2 bases to trimming and J lost 5 bases, with 15 bases between them. The CDR3 is CASSEFPGQTETQYF. CDR3 DNA, as far as it was read: TGTGCCAGCAGTGAATTTCCAGGGCAGACCGAGACC.

As to this clone: The read gets to within 3 residues of the CDR3 end, and the germline J gene fills in the rest. J is TRBJ2-7 and V is TRBV19; possibly TRBD2 for D (6 bases). The CDR3 sequence is 15 residues long. Trimming took 4 bases from V and 3 from J, leaving 16 bases between them. Germline CDR1 reads LNHDA; CDR2 reads SQIVND (reference sequence). This chain's CDR3 is CASSTPVGSGYEQYF. Incomplete CDR3 DNA: TGTGCCAGTAGTACCCCGGTGGGTAGCGGCTACGAG.

About this clone itself: The read gets to within 3 residues of the CDR3 end, and the germline J gene fills in the rest. V usage is TRBV28 and J usage is TRBJ1-4, with no clear D. V dropped 1 base and J dropped 7 bases, with 4 bases sitting between them. The CDR3 has 12 residues. Germline loops: CDR1 MDHEN, CDR2 SYDVKM. CDR3 bases read: TGTGCCAGCAGTTTATCGGGTGAAAAA. Amino acid sequence: CASSLSGEK. The full-length CDR3 reads as CASSLSGEKLFF.

About this clone: The read ends 3 residues early relative to the CDR3; the germline J gene fills the gap. V and J are TRBV7-2 and TRBJ2-5, with 9 bases lining up with TRBD2. The J segment lost 5 bases and the V segment lost 5 bases, leaving 9 bases of the junction unmatched. The CDR3 covers 15 residues. CDR1 SGHTA and CDR2 FQGNSA come from the germline V gene. This chain's CDR3 is CASSHPAGGAETQYF. The sequenced CDR3 bases are TGTGCCAGCAGCCATCCAGCGGGAGGAGCGGAGACC. The variable domain in full, with the rest retrieved from reference TRBV7-2 and TRBJ2-5, is GAGVSQSPSNKVTEKGKDVELRCDPISGHTALYWYRQSLGQGLEFLIYFQGNSAPDKSGLPSDRFSAERTGGSVSTLTIQRTQQEDSAVYLCASSHPAGGAETQYFGPGTRLLVL.

Remarks on this clone: The read ends 3 residues before the CDR3 terminus; that terminus is restored from the germline J gene. The chain recombines TRBV29-1 with TRBJ2-1; 12 bases fit TRBD2. Trimming removed 5 bases from V and 4 bases from J; junction bases left unmatched: 3. Per germline, CDR1 SQVTM and CDR2 ANQGSEA. There are 14 residues in the CDR3. The CDR3 bases that were read are TGCAGCGTTAATGGACTAGCGGGGTACAATGAG. Translating it yields CSVNGLAGYNE. The CDR3 reads in full as CSVNGLAGYNEQFF.

Comment on this clone: The sequenced fragment ends 3 residues before the CDR3 boundary, so the rest is inferred from the germline J gene. The chain employs TRBV28 and TRBJ2-3, with 11 bases aligning to TRBD1. The CDR3 loop spans 16 amino acids. J was trimmed by 3 bases and V by 3 bases; bases with no gene match: 5. Germline-derived CDR1 and CDR2 are MDHEN and SYDVKM. The chain's CDR3 is CASSLRGQGGTDTQYF. The CDR3 DNA, read in part, is TGTGCCAGCAGTTTGAGGGGACAGGGGGGAACAGATACG.

As regards this clone: The CDR3 end lies 3 residues beyond the end of the read and is filled in from the germline J gene. The V call is TRBV28, the J call TRBJ2-4; 7 bases align to TRBD1. Germline CDR1 and CDR2: MDHEN and SYDVKM. J was trimmed by 5 bases and V by 8 bases; bases with no gene match: 15. The CDR3 extends over 16 amino acids. The CDR3 here is CASGRSDRVVQNIQYF. The DNA read from the CDR3 is TGTGCCAGCGGGCGATCAGACAGGGTGGTACAAAACATT.

Its frequency marks this clone as medium-sized. The read terminates 3 residues ahead of where the CDR3 ends, so the germline J gene completes it. The rearrangement joins TRBV19 to TRBJ2-7, with 10 bases fitting TRBD1. With 4 bases clipped from V and 2 bases from J, the junction kept 8 bases outside the gene matches. In germline, CDR1 is LNHDA, CDR2 SQIVND (reference sequence). The CDR3 sequence is 16 residues long. CDR3 protein: CASSTRQGAVTYEQYF. Partial CDR3 DNA: TGTGCCAGTAGTACCCGACAGGGGGCGGTGACCTACGAG.

Comments on this clone: The read is 3 residues too short to cover the CDR3 end, so that end is filled in from the germline J gene. The genes are TRBV9 and TRBJ1-1; TRBD1 matches at 7 bases. Germline values: CDR1 SGDLS, CDR2 YYNGEE. Losses at the gene ends were 4 bases for V and 5 bases for J; bases not matched to a gene: 5. This CDR3 is 13 amino acids long. CDR3 sequence: CASSLTGETEAFF. CDR3 DNA, as far as it was read: TGTGCCAGCAGCTTAACAGGGGAGACTGAA.

As for this clone: Read coverage stops 3 residues before the CDR3 terminus; the germline J gene supplies the remainder. V usage is TRBV7-9 and J usage is TRBJ1-2, with 9 bases lining up with TRBD1. This CDR3 is 15 amino acids long. CDR1 and CDR2 from the germline V gene are SEHNR and FQNEAQ (reference sequence). CDR3 bases read: TGTGCCAGCAGCTCGTATGGGACAGGGAGTCACGAC. Protein product: CASSSYGTGSHD. The CDR3, in full, reads CASSSYGTGSHDYTF.

Comment on this clone: The read ends 3 residues shy of where the CDR3 ends; the end is completed using the germline J gene. The V gene is TRBV7-9, the J gene TRBJ1-2; 8 nucleotides match TRBD1. The V gene's germline CDR1 is SEHNR and CDR2 FQNEAQ (reference sequence). There are 14 residues in the CDR3. The trim removed 10 bases at V and 7 bases at J, leaving 14 bases unmatched. The sequenced CDR3 bases are TGTGCCACTCAACAAACAGGGGGGATATTTGGC. Protein sequence: CATQQTGGIFG. The whole CDR3 protein is CATQQTGGIFGYTF. The full variable domain, completed using reference TRBV7-9 and TRBJ1-2, is DTGVSQNPRHKITKRGQNVTFRCDPISEHNRLYWYRQTLGQGPEFLTYFQNEAQLEKSRLLSDRFSAERPKGSFSTLEIQRTEQGDSAMYLCATQQTGGIFGYTFGSGTRLTVV.

Details on this clone: At one end the junction does not follow the germline gene, possibly because of a read error. The CDR3 extends 3 residues past the end of the read, so its final part is completed from the germline J gene. The chain links TRBV4-2 to TRBJ2-7; D is undetermined. From germline, CDR1 is LGHNA and CDR2 YNFKEQ. This CDR3 spans 16 amino acids. The sequenced part of the CDR3 DNA is TGTGCCAGCAGCCAAAGTCCGCCTGGCGGCTCCTCCGAG. Residues: CASSQSPPGGSSE. The whole CDR3 protein reads CASSQSPPGGSSEQYF.

As concerns this clone: The read comes to an end 3 residues before the CDR3 does, leaving the germline J gene to fill in the end. This chain links TRBV24-1 with TRBJ2-7; D is unclear. Germline V gives CDR1 KGHDR, CDR2 SFDVKD. Deletions cut 4 bases from V and 6 bases from J, with 12 bases between. CDR3 length: 13 amino acids. The CDR3 spells CATSDPDKGEQYF. The sequenced part of the CDR3 DNA is TGTGCCACCAGTGACCCCGACAAAGGCGAG.

A word on this clone: The read terminates 3 residues ahead of where the CDR3 ends, so the germline J gene completes it. The chain combines TRBV27 with TRBJ2-5; D unclear. CDR3 length: 13 residues. In germline, CDR1 is MNHEY, CDR2 SMNVEV (reference sequence). Trimming left V 6 bases short and J 1 base short, with 9 bases between. CDR3 residues: CASSHRAQETQYF. The covered CDR3 bases are TGTGCCAGCAGCCATAGGGCCCAAGAGACC.